The clone carrying this TCR beta chain was detected many times. The antigen remains undetermined. The J segment lost 0 bases and the V segment lost 0 bases, leaving 4 bases of the junction unmatched. The CDR3 covers 17 residues. Patients chosen for sequencing had shown CD8+CD57+ cell expansion by flow cytometry. Severe acquired aplastic anemia was present in all patients. This sample was included in a study of CD8+CD57+ T cells in acquired aplastic anemia. The wider study: Quantities of DNA derived from sorted CD4+ and CD8+ cells averaged around 3.2 ug. Notes on the study in general: Patients had twenty-nine CD8+ CDR3 sequences in common with controls (the shared set).

TCR beta VDJ and CDR3 profiles were obtained from a genomic DNA template. TCRdb reprocessed the reads via MiXCR and lists one record per CDR3 protein. This sample has fewer than 250,000 distinct CDR3 sequences, with 47% found just once. This chain links TRBV12-3 or TRBV12-4 with TRBJ2-7; 11 bases match TRBD1. The sequence derives from a human donor with aplastic anemia. Sample: sorted CD4+, CD8+, or CD8+CD57+ T cells (not recorded which) from PBMCs. The CDR3 here is CASSLARGQGGSYEQYF. The CDR3 nucleotides read TGTGCCAGCAGTTTAGCCCGGGGACAGGGGGGCTCCTACGAGCAGTACTTC.